The 21 T cell receptor beta chains reported below all come from one sample, sequenced in a study of T cell responses to AZD1222 COVID-19 vaccine. Clones were read by immunoSEQ multiplex PCR, and TCRdb kept only the in-frame ones, dropping some. The profile covers around 100,000 clones, with around nine tenths appearing a single time and around 3.2% taken by the ten largest. The source material was peripheral blood, sampled on day 0 of AZD1222 vaccination. All receptors derive from an adult in good health.

V is TRBV3-1 (or the pseudogene TRBV3-2) and J is TRBJ1-3; no clear D gene. CDR1 and CDR2 (germline): LGHDT, YNNKEL (reference sequence). V lost 0 bases and J 0 bases, leaving 6 bases between the germline ends. This CDR3 has 15 residues. The DNA of the CDR3 is TGTGCCAGCAGCCAAGACAGTTCCTCTGGAAACACCATATATTTT. This codes for CASSQDSSSGNTIYF.

The chain employs TRBV4-2 and TRBJ1-6, with 9 bases matching TRBD1. CDR1 LGHNA and CDR2 YNFKEQ come from the germline V gene. J lost 8 bases, V lost 6 bases, and 8 bases had no gene match. The CDR3 is 15 residues long. The CDR3 nucleotides read TGTGCCAGCAGTCCCGGGACAGGGAGGGATTCACCCCTCCACTTT. Translation: CASSPGTGRDSPLHF.

The chain links TRBV15 to TRBJ2-3; 7 nucleotides agree with TRBD1. J was trimmed by 2 bases and V by 0 bases; bases with no gene match: 8. From germline, CDR1 is LNHNV and CDR2 YYDKDF (reference sequence). The CDR3 runs 17 residues. This chain's CDR3 is CATSRDKGTAYTDTQYF. The CDR3 DNA is TGTGCCACCAGCAGAGATAAAGGGACAGCCTACACAGATACGCAGTATTTT.

This sequence joins TRBV6-5 and TRBJ2-7; D gene uncertain. CDR3 length: 13 residues. The V end lost 10 bases, the J end lost 2 bases, and 15 bases lay between the germline ends. Germline CDR1 is MNHEY and CDR2 is SVGAGI. The CDR3 is CANPDGLTYEQYF. The CDR3 DNA is TGTGCCAACCCAGACGGATTAACCTACGAGCAGTACTTC.

The CDR3: CASSLQGHEQYV. DNA of the CDR3: TGTGCCAGCAGCTTACAGGGTCACGAGCAGTACGTC. The rearrangement joins TRBV7-2 to TRBJ2-7, with D maybe TRBD1 (5 bases). Trimming removed 2 bases from V and 5 bases from J, with 7 bases in between. This CDR3 region has 12 residues. CDR1 is SGHTA and CDR2 is FQGNSA in the germline V gene.

This chain joins TRBV11-3 and TRBJ1-2; 9 nucleotides match TRBD1. Trimming took 4 bases from V and 8 from J; bases not matched to a gene: 14. This CDR3 spans 16 amino acids. CDR1 is SGHNT, CDR2 YENEEA, per germline. CDR3 in DNA: TGTGCCAGCAGCTCAGACCGGACAGGGGATGTGGCCGGCTACACCTTC. Translated: CASSSDRTGDVAGYTF.

This CDR3 is CASSLRGSYGYTF. DNA for the CDR3: TGTGCCAGCAGCTTAAGGGGGAGCTATGGCTACACCTTC. The chain links TRBV13 to TRBJ1-2; D perhaps matches TRBD1 (6 bases). CDR1 is PRHDT and CDR2 is FYEKMQ in the germline V gene (reference sequence). This CDR3 is 13 amino acids long. V was cut by 2 bases and J by 4 bases, with 8 bases left in between.

This chain uses TRBV23-1 with TRBJ1-2, with 7 bases lining up with TRBD1. TRBV23-1 is classed as an ORF, of uncertain function. J was trimmed by 8 bases and V by 6 bases; bases with no gene match: 9. This CDR3 spans 13 amino acids. The CDR3: CASSYKGAEGYTF. CDR3 nucleotides: TGCGCCAGCAGCTATAAGGGGGCAGAGGGCTACACCTTC.

The genes are TRBV7-9 and TRBJ1-4; D remains ambiguous. This CDR3 spans 13 amino acids. Germline V CDR1 and CDR2: SEHNR, FQNEAQ (reference sequence). V lost 6 bases and J lost 4, with 9 bases in between. The CDR3 loop reads CASRGSLNEKLFF. CDR3 bases: TGTGCCAGCAGGGGCAGTCTTAATGAAAAACTGTTTTTT.

The chain employs TRBV27 and TRBJ1-1; 8 positions agree with TRBD1. The CDR3 extends over 16 amino acids. With V trimmed by 0 bases and J by 4 bases, 7 bases remained unmatched. Germline V gene data show CDR1 as MNHEY and CDR2 as SMNVEV (reference sequence). The CDR3 DNA sequence: TGTGCCAGCAGTTTATCGCAGGGGGCGGGCGGCACTGAAGCTTTCTTT. Its translation: CASSLSQGAGGTEAFF.

V gene TRBV6-2 or TRBV6-3 combines with J gene TRBJ2-1, with D unclear. This CDR3 has 16 amino acids. Per the germline V gene, CDR1 is MNHEY and CDR2 is SVGEGT. V was clipped by 4 bases and J by 2 bases, with 15 bases between them. The CDR3 bases are TGTGCCAGCAGTTCACGGGTTCAGGCCCCCTACAATGAGCAGTTCTTC. It specifies CASSSRVQAPYNEQFF.

This chain connects TRBV19 to TRBJ1-2; D possibly corresponds to TRBD1 (5 bases). Trimming pared 10 bases from V and 8 bases from J, leaving 17 bases between. The CDR3 runs 12 residues. Germline assignment: CDR1 LNHDA and CDR2 SQIVND (reference sequence). The CDR3: CATSRGVGGYTF. The DNA for the CDR3 is TGTGCCACCTCACGAGGGGTGGGAGGCTACACCTTC.

The gene calls are TRBV25-1 and TRBJ2-1; TRBD2 aligns across 7 bases. Per germline, CDR1 MGHDK and CDR2 SYGVNS. The CDR3 spans 17 residues. J gave up 2 bases and V 2 bases, and 9 bases lay outside the gene matches. The CDR3 protein is CASSETLGGTTYNEQFF. In DNA, the CDR3 is TGTGCCAGCAGTGAAACCCTTGGCGGGACTACCTACAATGAGCAGTTCTTC.

The V gene is TRBV19, the J gene TRBJ2-3; 7 bases agree with TRBD2. There are 17 residues in the CDR3. V lost 7 bases, J lost 4 bases, and 17 bases stayed unmatched. The germline gives CDR1 LNHDA, CDR2 SQIVND (reference sequence). In nucleotides, the CDR3 is TGTGCCAGTAAACCCAGAGGACTAGGCGGGAGACCAGATACGCAGTATTTT. Translated, it gives CASKPRGLGGRPDTQYF. Variable domain in full (rest from reference TRBV19 and TRBJ2-3): DGGITQSPKYLFRKEGQNVTLSCEQNLNHDAMYWYRQDPGQGLRLIYYSQIVNDFQKGDIAEGYSVSREKKESFPLTVTSAQKNPTAFYLCASKPRGLGGRPDTQYFGPGTRLTVL.

V and J are TRBV7-2 and TRBJ1-2; 8 bases are shared with TRBD1. Germline CDR1 and CDR2: SGHTA and FQGNSA. After removal of 5 bases from V and 5 bases from J, the junction contained 13 bases not matched to a gene. The CDR3 is 16 residues long. The CDR3: CASSPTGGTGVYGYTF. The CDR3 DNA is TGTGCCAGCAGCCCCACCGGCGGGACAGGCGTTTATGGCTACACCTTC.

In nucleotides, the CDR3 is TGTGCCAGCAACCCCAGGGCGGCAGGTCTGTTTTTT. This sequence encodes CASNPRAAGLFF. This chain joins TRBV6-2 or TRBV6-3 and TRBJ1-4, with D possibly matching TRBD1 (5 bases). Germline CDR1 MNHEY, CDR2 SVGEGT. This CDR3 has 12 residues. V was trimmed by 7 bases and J by 14 bases, leaving 17 bases between them.

V and J are TRBV4-3 and TRBJ2-7; the D gene could be TRBD1 or TRBD2 (5 bases each). The CDR3 is 16 amino acids. The germline V gene encodes CDR1 LGHNA and CDR2 YSLEER. V was shortened by 0 bases and J by 6 bases, with 18 bases between the two germline ends. The CDR3 sequence is CASSQERAYGGAEQYF. CDR3 nucleotides: TGCGCCAGCAGCCAAGAACGGGCTTATGGGGGAGCCGAGCAGTACTTC.

This chain links TRBV19 with TRBJ1-5, with TRBD1 matching over 9 bases. The V gene's germline CDR1 is LNHDA and CDR2 SQIVND (reference sequence). The trim removed 4 bases at V and 2 bases at J, leaving 3 bases unmatched. The CDR3 has 15 residues. CDR3: CASSRGQGGNQPQHF. In DNA form, the CDR3 reads TGTGCCAGTAGTAGGGGACAGGGCGGCAATCAGCCCCAGCATTTT. Together with reference TRBV19 and TRBJ1-5, the CDR3 gives the full variable domain: DGGITQSPKYLFRKEGQNVTLSCEQNLNHDAMYWYRQDPGQGLRLIYYSQIVNDFQKGDIAEGYSVSREKKESFPLTVTSAQKNPTAFYLCASSRGQGGNQPQHFGDGTRLSIL.

The chain has TRBV5-1 and TRBJ1-1; D possibly corresponds to TRBD1 (5 bases). Germline loops: CDR1 SGHRS, CDR2 YFSETQ. The CDR3 loop spans 16 amino acids. V gave up 0 bases and J gave up 9 bases, with 21 bases separating them. The CDR3 nucleotides read TGCGCCAGCAGCTTGGACGCCTGGGCCAGGGACTCCAAAGCTTTCTTT. It specifies CASSLDAWARDSKAFF.

This clone was seen only once. The chain carries TRBV7-9 and TRBJ2-1, with 7 bases lining up with TRBD1. The length of the CDR3 is 17 residues. The V and J ends lost 1 base and 0 bases, in that order; junction bases with no gene match: 6. The germline V gene encodes CDR1 SEHNR and CDR2 FQNEAQ (reference sequence). CDR3 in amino acids: CASSLVIGTASYNEQFF. The CDR3 nucleotides read TGTGCCAGCAGCTTAGTTATCGGGACAGCCTCCTACAATGAGCAGTTCTTC.

The rearrangement uses TRBV10-3 and TRBJ1-2; 10 bases align to TRBD1. Looked up from germline, CDR1 is ENHRY and CDR2 is SYGVKD. V was pared by 6 bases and J by 8 bases, with 15 bases of the junction left unmatched. The CDR3 length is 16 residues. The CDR3 reads CAISETGGAYLRGYTF. CDR3 sequence (DNA): TGTGCCATCAGCGAGACAGGGGGCGCGTATTTGCGGGGCTACACCTTC.